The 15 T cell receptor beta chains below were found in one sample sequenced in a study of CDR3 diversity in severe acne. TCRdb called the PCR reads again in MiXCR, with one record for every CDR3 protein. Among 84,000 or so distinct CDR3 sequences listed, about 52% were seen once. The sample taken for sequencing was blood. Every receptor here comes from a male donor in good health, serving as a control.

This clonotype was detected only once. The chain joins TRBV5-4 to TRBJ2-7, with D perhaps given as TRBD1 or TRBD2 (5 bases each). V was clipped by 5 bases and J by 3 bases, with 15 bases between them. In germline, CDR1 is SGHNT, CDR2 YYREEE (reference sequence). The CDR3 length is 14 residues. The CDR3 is CASSQGDLNYEQYF. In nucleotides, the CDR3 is TGTGCCAGCAGTCAAGGGGACCTAAACTACGAGCAGTACTTC.

The CDR3 DNA follows: TGTGCCAGCAGCGGGATACGGGGGGCGAACTATGGCTACACCTTC. Protein sequence: CASSGIRGANYGYTF. The chain employs TRBV11-2 and TRBJ1-2, with D maybe TRBD1 (6 bases). The V gene's germline CDR1 is SGHAT and CDR2 FQNNGV. Trimming took 5 bases from V and 2 from J, leaving 15 bases between them. The CDR3 length is 15 residues.

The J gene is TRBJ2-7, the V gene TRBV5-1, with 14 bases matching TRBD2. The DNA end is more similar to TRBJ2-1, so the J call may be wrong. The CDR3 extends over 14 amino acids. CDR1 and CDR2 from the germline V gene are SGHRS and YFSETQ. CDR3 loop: CASSLGTSGGEQFF. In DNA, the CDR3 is TGCGCCAGCAGCCTAGGGACTAGCGGGGGAGAGCAGTTCTTC.

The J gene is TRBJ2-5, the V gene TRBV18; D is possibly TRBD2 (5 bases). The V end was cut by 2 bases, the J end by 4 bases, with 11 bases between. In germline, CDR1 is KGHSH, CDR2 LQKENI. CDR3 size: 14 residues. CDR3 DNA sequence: TGTGCCAGCTCACCAGATTACCGGGGAGAGACCCAGTACTTC. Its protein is CASSPDYRGETQYF.

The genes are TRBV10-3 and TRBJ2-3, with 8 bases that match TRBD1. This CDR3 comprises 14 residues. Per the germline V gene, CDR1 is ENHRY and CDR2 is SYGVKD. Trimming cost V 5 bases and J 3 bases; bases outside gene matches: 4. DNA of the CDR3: TGTGCCATCAGTAACGGACAGGGAACAGATACGCAGTATTTT. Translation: CAISNGQGTDTQYF.

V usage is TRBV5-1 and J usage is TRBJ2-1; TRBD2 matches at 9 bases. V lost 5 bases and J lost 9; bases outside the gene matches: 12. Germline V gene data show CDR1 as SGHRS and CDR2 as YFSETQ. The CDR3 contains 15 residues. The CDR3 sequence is CASSRTWTSDAEQFF. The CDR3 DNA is TGCGCCAGCAGTCGGACATGGACTAGCGATGCTGAGCAGTTCTTC. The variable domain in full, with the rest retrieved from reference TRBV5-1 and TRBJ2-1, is KAGVTQTPRYLIKTRGQQVTLSCSPISGHRSVSWYQQTPGQGLQFLFEYFSETQRNKGNFPGRFSGRQFSNSRSEMNVSTLELGDSALYLCASSRTWTSDAEQFFGPGTRLTVL.

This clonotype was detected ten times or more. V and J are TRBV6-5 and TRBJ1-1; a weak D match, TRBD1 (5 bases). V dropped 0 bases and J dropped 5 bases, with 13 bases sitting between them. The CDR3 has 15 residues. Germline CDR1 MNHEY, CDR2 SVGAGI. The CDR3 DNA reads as TGTGCCAGCAGTTACTCGAACATAGGGGTTACTGAAGCTTTCTTT. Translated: CASSYSNIGVTEAFF.

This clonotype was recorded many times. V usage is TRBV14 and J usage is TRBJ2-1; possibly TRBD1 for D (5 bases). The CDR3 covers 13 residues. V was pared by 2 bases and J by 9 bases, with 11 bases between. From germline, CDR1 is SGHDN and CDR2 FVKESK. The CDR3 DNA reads TGTGCCAGCAGCCAAAGGATGGGGCGTGAGCAGTTCTTC. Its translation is CASSQRMGREQFF.

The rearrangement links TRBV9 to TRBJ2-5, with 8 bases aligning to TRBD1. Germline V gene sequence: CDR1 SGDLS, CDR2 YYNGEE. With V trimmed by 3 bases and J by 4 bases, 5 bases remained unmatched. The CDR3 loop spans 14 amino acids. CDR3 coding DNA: TGTGCCAGCAGCGGGACAGGGAATAGAGAGACCCAGTACTTC. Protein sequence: CASSGTGNRETQYF.

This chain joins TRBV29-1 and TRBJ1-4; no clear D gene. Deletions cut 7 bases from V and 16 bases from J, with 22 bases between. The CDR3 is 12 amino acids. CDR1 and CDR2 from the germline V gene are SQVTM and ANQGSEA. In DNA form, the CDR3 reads TGCAGCGGAGGACTAGCGGGGAATGAGCAGTTTTTT. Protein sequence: CSGGLAGNEQFF.

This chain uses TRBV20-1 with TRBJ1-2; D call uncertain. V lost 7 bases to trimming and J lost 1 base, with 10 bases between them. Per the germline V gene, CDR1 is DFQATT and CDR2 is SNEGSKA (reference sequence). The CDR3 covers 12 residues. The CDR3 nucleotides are TGCAGTGGGGCAGCGAATAACTATGGCTACACCTTC. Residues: CSGAANNYGYTF.

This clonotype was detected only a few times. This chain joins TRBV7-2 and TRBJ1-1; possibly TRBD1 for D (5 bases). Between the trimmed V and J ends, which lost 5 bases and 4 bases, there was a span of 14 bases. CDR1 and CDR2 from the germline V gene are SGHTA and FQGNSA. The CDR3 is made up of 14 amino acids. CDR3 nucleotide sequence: TGTGCCAGCAGCCGTAAGACCGGGGCCACTGAAGCTTTCTTT. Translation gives CASSRKTGATEAFF.

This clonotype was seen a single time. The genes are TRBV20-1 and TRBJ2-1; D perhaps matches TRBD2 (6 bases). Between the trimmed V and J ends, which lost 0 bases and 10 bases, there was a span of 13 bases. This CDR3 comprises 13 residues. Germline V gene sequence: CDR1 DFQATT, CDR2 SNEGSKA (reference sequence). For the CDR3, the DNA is TGCAGTGCTAGAGATAGGGGACTTTCAGAGCAGTTCTTC. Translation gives CSARDRGLSEQFF.

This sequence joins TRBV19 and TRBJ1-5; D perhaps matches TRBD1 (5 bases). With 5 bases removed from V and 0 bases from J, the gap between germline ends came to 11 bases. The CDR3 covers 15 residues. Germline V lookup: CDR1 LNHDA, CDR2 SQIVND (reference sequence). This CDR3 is CASSVGTDSNQPQHF. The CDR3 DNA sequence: TGTGCCAGTAGTGTGGGGACGGATAGCAATCAGCCCCAGCATTTT.

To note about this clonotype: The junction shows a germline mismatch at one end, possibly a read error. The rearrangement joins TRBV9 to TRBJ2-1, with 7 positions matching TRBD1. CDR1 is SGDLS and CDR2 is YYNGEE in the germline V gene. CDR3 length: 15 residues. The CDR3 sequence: CASSVEGQQDNEQFF. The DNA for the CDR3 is TGTGCCAGCAGCGTAGAGGGACAGCAAGACAATGAGCAGTTCTTT.